These T cell receptor beta chains were read from a single sample in a study of Graves' ophthalmopathy and Graves' hyperthyroidism. TCRdb re-analysed the multiplex PCR reads in MiXCR, keeping a single row per CDR3 protein. Among about 480,000 distinct CDR3 sequences listed, over 13% were seen once. The sequenced sample was blood. Source of these receptors: a woman under 40 with Graves' ophthalmopathy. Each CDR3 is given with its conserved first and last residue. The D gene is left open where the match is weak. Some rows mark clone size as missing; the rest say once, few, many or name a class of expanded clone.

-,many,TRBJ1-2,TRBV29-1,TGCAGCGCACTCAGTCGCTTGGGCTATGGCTACACCTTC,CSALSRLGYGYTF
-,many,TRBJ1-1,TRBV2,TGTGCCAGCAGCCAAGGTGGTGAAGCTTTCTTT,CASSQGGEAFF
-,many,TRBJ2-5,TRBV20-1,TGCAGTGCTAGAGTGTTAAGCGGGCAAGAGACCCAGTACTTC,CSARVLSGQETQYF
TRBD1,many,TRBJ1-2,TRBV7-9,TGTGCCAGCAGCCTAATTCCGGGACAGGGGGCGGACTATGGCTACACCTTC,CASSLIPGQGADYGYTF
-,few,TRBJ1-5,TRBV5-5,TGTGCCAGCAGCTTTGACCTATTCAATCAGCCCCAGCATTTT,CASSFDLFNQPQHF
TRBD1,many,TRBJ2-5,TRBV29-1,TGCAGCGTCCCCAAGGGGGCGTTCGAGACCCAGTACTTC,CSVPKGAFETQYF
TRBD1,-,TRBJ1-2,TRBV29-1,TGCAGCGTTGCCGGGACAGGGGGTGGCTACACCTTC,CSVAGTGGGYTF
TRBD1,-,TRBJ2-5,TRBV7-7,TGTGCTAGCAGCTCCCGTAGGGGGCTTGGAGAGACCCAGTACTTC,CASSSRRGLGETQYF
TRBD1,many,TRBJ2-7,TRBV30,TGTGCCTGGAGTGTTAAGGGCAGGGGGTTCAGCTCCTACGAGCAGTACTTC,CAWSVKGRGFSSYEQYF
-,many,TRBJ1-1,TRBV27,TGTGCCAGCAGTCCCGACCCCTTCGAGAACACTGAAGCTTTCTTT,CASSPDPFENTEAFF
-,many,TRBJ1-2,TRBV6-5,TGTGCCAGCAGTTACCGGGCCTCCACGGGTGGCTACACCTTC,CASSYRASTGGYTF
-,many,TRBJ2-5,TRBV20-1,TGCAGTGCCTTCGCGGCAGAGAAAGAGACCCAGTACTTC,CSAFAAEKETQYF
-,many,TRBJ2-7,TRBV7-8,TGTGCCAGCAGCTTAGCCACGGGGGTTCCCTACGAGCAGTACTTC,CASSLATGVPYEQYF
-,-,TRBJ1-1,TRBV20-1,TGCAGTGCGACTCGTCAGGGGAAGAACACTGAAGCTTTCTTT,CSATRQGKNTEAFF
-,many,TRBJ1-5,TRBV6-1,TGTGCCAGCAGTCAGGAATATAGCAATCAGCCCCAGCATTTT,CASSQEYSNQPQHF
-,-,TRBJ1-1,TRBV2,TGTGCCAGCATGGGTTGGACTGAAGCTTTCTTT,CASMGWTEAFF
-,-,TRBJ2-6,TRBV6-2/TRBV6-3,TGTGCCAGCAGCTCTACTGTGGAAGTGTACTCTGGGGCCAACGTCCTGACTTTC,CASSSTVEVYSGANVLTF
-,many,TRBJ2-5,TRBV3-1,TGTGCCAGCAGCCAAGGCGTTGGACTATCAGAAGAGACCCAGTACTTC,CASSQGVGLSEETQYF
TRBD1,many,TRBJ1-5,TRBV27,TGTGCCAGCAGCCTTACAGGGGATTTTCAGCCCCAGCATTTT,CASSLTGDFQPQHF
-,-,TRBJ2-5,TRBV30,TGTGCCTACAATGGACTTCAGGTGGGGGAGACCCAGTACTTC,CAYNGLQVGETQYF
TRBD1,many,TRBJ2-7,TRBV5-1,TGCGCCAGCAGCATGGACAGGGCCTCCTACGAGCAGTACTTC,CASSMDRASYEQYF
-,-,TRBJ2-5,TRBV6-2/TRBV6-3,TGTGCCAGCAGTTACGCGGTGAGGGAGACCCAGTACTTC,CASSYAVRETQYF
-,many,TRBJ1-2,TRBV27,TGTGCCAGCAGGGCGTTCGGTGGGGATGGCTACACCTTC,CASRAFGGDGYTF
-,-,TRBJ2-6,TRBV27,TGTGCCAGCAGTTTAATGTACTCTGGGGCCAACGTCCTGACTTTC,CASSLMYSGANVLTF
-,many,TRBJ2-7,TRBV6-1,TGTGCCAGCAGTCCCATTAACTATCAGACCTACGAGCAGTACTTC,CASSPINYQTYEQYF
-,many,TRBJ2-7,TRBV20-1,TGCAGTGCTAGGTCGGACGGGAGCTCCTACGAGCAGTACTTC,CSARSDGSSYEQYF
-,many,TRBJ1-3,TRBV6-1,TGTGCCAGCAGTGACTTACTTGGAAACACCATATATTTT,CASSDLLGNTIYF
TRBD1,many,TRBJ1-5,TRBV19,TGTACCAGTAGCCGGAGGACAGGGCCTCAGCCCCAGCATTTT,CTSSRRTGPQPQHF
TRBD1,many,TRBJ1-6,TRBV13,TGTGCCAGCAGCTTACCCGGGACAGGGGGATCTTCACCCCTCCACTTT,CASSLPGTGGSSPLHF
-,many,TRBJ1-5,TRBV20-1,TGCAGTGCTAGAGATCCGCGTTATAGCGATCAGCCCCAGCATTTT,CSARDPRYSDQPQHF
TRBD1,few,TRBJ1-1,TRBV7-9,TGTGCCAGCAGGCCAGGGACAGGGGGACGAACTGAAGCTTTCTTT,CASRPGTGGRTEAFF
-,many,TRBJ1-5,TRBV6-1,TGTGCCAGCAGTGGTAGTCAGGGTTATGGGGCTAGGAATCAGCCCCAGCATTTT,CASSGSQGYGARNQPQHF
-,many,TRBJ2-5,TRBV3-1,TGTGCCAGCAGCCCCCCAGAAGAGGTGGAGACCCAGTACTTC,CASSPPEEVETQYF
-,many,TRBJ2-7,TRBV15,TGTGCCACCAGCAGAGGGGACGGCGATCGCTCCTACGAGCAGTACTTC,CATSRGDGDRSYEQYF
-,few,TRBJ1-2,TRBV2,TGTGCCAGCAAGGAGAGTAGCCCCAGTATCTCTTTTGGCTACACCTTC,CASKESSPSISFGYTF
-,many,TRBJ1-2,TRBV2,TGTGCCAGCAGTGACAACAGGGAAGGCTACACCTTC,CASSDNREGYTF
-,many,TRBJ2-2,TRBV6-1,TGTGCCAGCAGACCGGGCGGAGGGAGGTCCGGGGAGCTGTTTTTT,CASRPGGGRSGELFF
-,few,TRBJ2-7,TRBV7-2,TGTGCCAGCAGCTTAGGGTCAGGTGGGCACTACGAGCAGTACTTC,CASSLGSGGHYEQYF
-,many,TRBJ2-7,TRBV15,TGTGCCACCAGCAGAGATGATCAAACGAGGAACTTC,CATSRDDQTRNF
-,-,TRBJ1-1,TRBV30,TGTGCCTGGTCACAGGGAAGGGTCACTGAAGCTTTCTTT,CAWSQGRVTEAFF
-,many,TRBJ2-7,TRBV6-1,TGTGCCAGCAGCCGGACCTCCGAGGGGGCCTACGAGCAGTACTTC,CASSRTSEGAYEQYF
-,many,TRBJ1-5,TRBV20-1,TGCAGTGCTAACCTCGGGAGGGCGGCCGATCAGCCCCAGCATTTT,CSANLGRAADQPQHF
-,-,TRBJ2-5,TRBV2,TGTGCCAGCCGGGGTAGGAGGGGGGAAGAGACCCAGTACTTC,CASRGRRGEETQYF
-,-,TRBJ1-6,TRBV6-5,TGTGCCAGCAGTTACGATCGGATTACGAATTCACCCCTCCACTTT,CASSYDRITNSPLHF
TRBD1,few,TRBJ2-4,TRBV19,TGTGCCAGTAGGCTGAGACAGGGAAACATTCAGTACTTC,CASRLRQGNIQYF
-,many,TRBJ1-5,TRBV2,TGTGCCAGCAACAGAAGGAATCAGCCCCAGCATTTT,CASNRRNQPQHF
-,many,TRBJ2-3,TRBV12-3/TRBV12-4,TGTGCCAGCAGTTTGGGGCAGGGTCGCACAGATACGCAGTATTTT,CASSLGQGRTDTQYF
-,many,TRBJ1-1,TRBV6-1,TGTGCCAGCAGTGAATGGAAAGGAACTGAAGCTTTCTTT,CASSEWKGTEAFF
-,many,TRBJ1-1,TRBV6-2/TRBV6-3,TGTGCCAGCAGTAACCGGGACAACACTGAAGCTTTCTTT,CASSNRDNTEAFF
-,many,TRBJ1-2,TRBV2,TGTGCCAGCAAGGGAAGGGATAACTATGGCTACACCTTC,CASKGRDNYGYTF
-,-,TRBJ1-2,TRBV18,TGTGCCAGCTCACCGTCGGACTTTATAGAGGGCTACACCTTC,CASSPSDFIEGYTF
-,-,TRBJ2-7,TRBV27,TGTGCCAGCAGTTTGTCCAGGGACTCCTACGAGCAGTACTTC,CASSLSRDSYEQYF